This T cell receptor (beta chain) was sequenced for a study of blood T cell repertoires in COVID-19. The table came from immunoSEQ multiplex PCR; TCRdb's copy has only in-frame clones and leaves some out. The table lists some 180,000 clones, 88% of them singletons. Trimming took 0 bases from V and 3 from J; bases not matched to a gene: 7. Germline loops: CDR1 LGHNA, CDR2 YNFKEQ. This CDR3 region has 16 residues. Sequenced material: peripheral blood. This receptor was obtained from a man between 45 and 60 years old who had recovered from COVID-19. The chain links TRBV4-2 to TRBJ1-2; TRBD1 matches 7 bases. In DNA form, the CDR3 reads TGTGCCAGCAGCCAAGAGGGACAGCCACAGTACTATGGCTACACCTTC. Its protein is CASSQEGQPQYYGYTF.